This TCR beta chain was found in a study of Graves' ophthalmopathy and Graves' hyperthyroidism. Regarding the study as a whole: The model predicted progression of ophthalmopathy with a sensitivity of approximately 68%, and its specificity was under 75%.

For repertoire sequencing, the TCR beta CDR3 regions were amplified from RNA transcripts. HTBI-primed RT-PCR formed the first round, and a multiplex PCR formed the second. One entry per CDR3 protein, called by TCRdb with MiXCR from the multiplex PCR reads. This sample carries 200,000 to 300,000 distinct CDR3 sequences, less than 55% of them seen once, and the ten largest clones take about half. Germline CDR1 and CDR2: DFQATT and SNEGSKA (reference sequence). This CDR3 has 17 amino acids. V lost 1 base, J lost 1 base, and 10 bases stayed unmatched. For this clonotype: The antigen is not known.

Sequencing input: peripheral blood. The J gene is TRBJ1-1, the V gene TRBV20-1; 9 bases match TRBD1. This receptor was obtained from an adult man with Graves' ophthalmopathy. CDR3 bases: TGCAGTGCTAGAGTCGGGGGACAGGGATGGGGGAACACTGAAGCTTTCTTT. As protein: CSARVGGQGWGNTEAFF.